The following is a T cell receptor beta chain sequence with its context. These data come from a study of OX40 agonist ivuxolimab in advanced cancers. The CDR3 spans 15 residues. Germline CDR1 and CDR2: MNHEY and SVGAGI. J was trimmed by 6 bases and V by 4 bases; bases with no gene match: 8. TCRdb's table, derived via immunoSEQ multiplex PCR, lists solely in-frame clones and lacks some. The repertoire holds about 18,000 clones, more than 60% seen once, with about 21% in the top ten. The clonotype comes from an adult with an advanced solid tumor such as melanoma, head and neck, liver or kidney cancer. The chain couples TRBV6-5 to TRBJ1-4; 7 bases agree with TRBD1. The source material was CD4+ or CD8+ T cells sorted from blood, sampled in a trial of the OX40 agonist ivuxolimab. CDR3 amino acids: CASSFSWTGDEKLFF. The CDR3 nucleotides read TGTGCCAGCAGTTTTAGCTGGACAGGCGATGAAAAACTGTTTTTT.